Listed below are T cell receptor beta chains from one sample, sequenced in a study of blood T cell repertoires in COVID-19. Data came from immunoSEQ multiplex PCR; TCRdb stores just in-frame clones and leaves some out. The table includes about 180,000 clones, 65% to 85% detected once. Sequencing was done on a sample of PBMCs or T cells enriched from blood (not recorded which). The receptors stem from a woman aged 40-49 years with acute COVID-19. The CDR3 runs from the conserved cysteine through the conserved F or W. Fields, in order: clone size, D gene, J gene, V gene, CDR3 DNA, CDR3 protein. A D gene is named only where the DNA matches it firmly. The size field is filled for only some rows; it gives once, few, many or a size class.

once - TRBJ2-7 TRBV3-1/TRBV3-2 TGTGCCAGCAGCCAACAGGCCCAGCCTCACGAGCAGTACTTC CASSQQAQPHEQYF
once TRBD1 TRBJ1-4 TRBV7-9 TGTGCCAGCAGCTTAAGGACAGGGATGGGAGAAAAACTGTTTTTT CASSLRTGMGEKLFF
- TRBD1 TRBJ2-2 TRBV4-1 TGCGCCAGCAGCCAAGGTAGACAGGGGAGCACCGGGGAGCTGTTTTTT CASSQGRQGSTGELFF
- - TRBJ2-7 TRBV2 TGTGCCAGCAGTGAAGGACCTTCAGGTTACGAGCAGTACTTC CASSEGPSGYEQYF
- - TRBJ1-6 TRBV15 TGTGCCACCAGCAGAGAAGGGGGCTCCTATAATTCACCCCTCCACTTT CATSREGGSYNSPLHF
- TRBD2 TRBJ2-1 TRBV18 TGTGCCAGCTCACCACTCTCGCTAGCGGGCGGTGAGCAGTTCTTC CASSPLSLAGGEQFF
- - TRBJ2-7 TRBV5-1 TGCGCCAGCAGGTCCACTGGGGCCGCGACCTCCTACGAGCAGTACTTC CASRSTGAATSYEQYF
- - TRBJ1-3 TRBV3-1/TRBV3-2 TGTGCCAGCAGCCCGGACACGAGCTCTGGAAACACCATATATTTT CASSPDTSSGNTIYF
- TRBD1 TRBJ2-3 TRBV11-3 TGTGCCAGCAGCTTCGGACAGGGAGAGTCAGATACGCAGTATTTT CASSFGQGESDTQYF
- TRBD1 TRBJ1-1 TRBV5-4 TGTGCCAGCAGCTTGGGGGACAGTGAGAGCACTGAAGCTTTCTTT CASSLGDSESTEAFF
- - TRBJ2-7 TRBV7-9 TGTGCCAGCAGTCCCAGGGATCACTACGAGCAGTACTTC CASSPRDHYEQYF
- TRBD2 TRBJ2-1 TRBV5-1 TGCGCCAGCAGTAGCGGGAGGGCCGGCAATGAGCAGTTCTTC CASSSGRAGNEQFF
- - TRBJ2-3 TRBV5-1 TGCGCCAGCAGCCCTGGGACGGCGGGAAGCACAGATACGCAGTATTTT CASSPGTAGSTDTQYF
- - TRBJ2-1 TRBV11-2 TGTGCCAGCAGCTATAGCGCCCTACCCTACAATGAGCAGTTCTTC CASSYSALPYNEQFF
few TRBD2 TRBJ2-7 TRBV10-2 TGCGCCAGCAGTGAGGAAATAGCGGGCCATTTCGAGCAGTACTTC CASSEEIAGHFEQYF
- - TRBJ2-3 TRBV7-3 TGTGCCAGCAGCTTAAGGGGGGTCACGGATACGCAGTATTTT CASSLRGVTDTQYF
- - TRBJ1-4 TRBV7-9 TGTGCCAGCAAAGGAGTTAATGAAAAACTGTTTTTT CASKGVNEKLFF
- TRBD2 TRBJ2-3 TRBV3-1/TRBV3-2 TGTGCCAGCAGCCAAGAGTGGCTAGCGGGAGCAGATACGCAGTATTTT CASSQEWLAGADTQYF
- TRBD2 TRBJ2-3 TRBV19 TGTGCCAGTAGTATTAGCGGGAGGGGCACAGATACGCAGTATTTT CASSISGRGTDTQYF
once TRBD1 TRBJ2-1 TRBV14 TGTGCCAGCAGCCAAGATCTAGGCCAGGGGGCTTACGATGAGCAGTTCTTC CASSQDLGQGAYDEQFF
few TRBD1 TRBJ1-6 TRBV11-1 TGTGCCAGCAGCTTTTCGGGGACAGGTTCACCCCTCCACTTT CASSFSGTGSPLHF